The next 32 T cell receptor beta chains were all read from a single sample in a study of blood T cells in healthy people across ages. PCR was performed a second time for about 7 to 12 cycles using a sample-barcoded 5' primer and a J-beta primer mix. TCRdb processed the 5' RACE reads anew with MiXCR; each CDR3 protein has one entry. The profile shows 780,000 or so distinct CDR3 sequences, about 56% of them singletons. The specimen sequenced was blood. The receptors derive from a man in his forties in good health.

This clonotype was seen a few times. The chain employs TRBV27 and TRBJ1-2, with unresolved D. Germline V gives CDR1 MNHEY, CDR2 SMNVEV (reference sequence). The CDR3 is 13 residues long. V was trimmed by 5 bases and J by 0 bases, leaving 7 bases between them. CDR3 coding DNA: TGTGCCAGCAGTCCCTCCGCTAACTATGGCTACACCTTC. It is translated as CASSPSANYGYTF.

This clonotype has only a few counts. The chain joins TRBV5-1 to TRBJ2-3, with TRBD2 matching over 9 bases. After removal of 6 bases from V and 6 bases from J, the junction contained 8 bases not matched to a gene. The V gene's germline CDR1 is SGHRS and CDR2 YFSETQ. CDR3 length: 14 residues. This CDR3 is CASIAGAHTDTQYF. CDR3 DNA: TGCGCCAGCATAGCGGGAGCCCATACCGATACGCAGTATTTT.

The rearrangement links TRBV7-2 to TRBJ1-2, with D perhaps TRBD1 (5 bases). Trimming pared 5 bases from V and 7 bases from J, leaving 14 bases between. This CDR3 is 13 amino acids long. CDR1 and CDR2 (germline): SGHTA, FQGNSA. This CDR3 is CASSTQGRGGYTF. As DNA, the CDR3 is TGTGCCAGCAGCACTCAGGGTAGAGGTGGCTACACCTTC.

This chain uses TRBV20-1 with TRBJ2-1; 9 positions match TRBD2. Gene TRBJ2-7 matches the end of the DNA better, so the J call may be wrong. Germline V gives CDR1 DFQATT, CDR2 SNEGSKA (reference sequence). The CDR3 spans 15 residues. Written as DNA, the CDR3 is TGCAGTGCTCTTAGCGGGAGATACTCCTACAATGAGCAGTACTTC. This codes for CSALSGRYSYNEQYF.

The chain uses TRBV6-2 or TRBV6-3 and TRBJ2-5; TRBD1 is a possible D gene (6 bases). Germline V CDR1 and CDR2: MNHEY, SVGEGT. Trimming left V 2 bases short and J 3 bases short, with 16 bases between. CDR3 length: 16 residues. The CDR3 sequence: CASSYGGTLSEETQYF. The CDR3, as DNA: TGTGCCAGCAGTTACGGGGGCACACTAAGTGAAGAGACCCAGTACTTC.

The chain links TRBV12-3 or TRBV12-4 to TRBJ1-5; no firm D call. The CDR3 has 12 amino acids. Trimming left V 8 bases short and J 3 bases short, with 8 bases between. CDR3 amino acids: CASRGNNQPQHF. CDR3 nucleotide sequence: TGTGCCAGCCGGGGTAACAATCAGCCCCAGCATTTT.

This clonotype was picked up a small number of times. The chain combines TRBV29-1 with TRBJ2-1, with D perhaps TRBD2 (5 bases). Germline CDR1 SQVTM, CDR2 ANQGSEA. This CDR3 has 11 residues. The V end lost 7 bases, the J end lost 7 bases, and 11 bases lay between the germline ends. The CDR3 region has the DNA TGCAGCGCCGGAGGCGGGAATGAGCAGTTCTTC. This sequence encodes CSAGGGNEQFF.

The chain employs TRBV9 and TRBJ2-1; D uncertain. From germline, CDR1 is SGDLS and CDR2 YYNGEE. The CDR3 length is 16 residues. The V end lost 0 bases, the J end lost 0 bases, and 10 bases lay between the germline ends. The CDR3 here is CASSVGARSSYNEQFF. Written as DNA, the CDR3 is TGTGCCAGCAGCGTAGGGGCGAGAAGCTCCTACAATGAGCAGTTCTTC.

About this clonotype: A read error may produce the germline difference seen at one junction end. This sequence joins TRBV12-3 or TRBV12-4 and TRBJ2-3; 9 positions match TRBD2. The CDR3 totals 14 residues. The CDR3 DNA reads TGTGCCAGTAGTTTCGAAGCGGGAGGAGATACGCAGTATTTT. Translating gives CASSFEAGGDTQYF.

The chain employs TRBV4-1 and TRBJ2-7; tentative D call: TRBD1 (5 bases). Trimming took off 6 bases at V and 0 bases at J, with 18 bases between the two ends. The length of the CDR3 is 16 residues. Germline loops: CDR1 MGHRA, CDR2 YSYEKL. The CDR3 sequence is CASRYDSAGNSYEQYF. Here the CDR3 DNA reads TGCGCCAGCAGATACGACAGTGCAGGGAACTCCTACGAGCAGTACTTC.

This chain connects TRBV20-1 to TRBJ2-1; TRBD2 might be the D (5 bases). Germline CDR1 is DFQATT and CDR2 is SNEGSKA (reference sequence). V was pared by 1 base and J by 0 bases, with 10 bases between. The CDR3 is made up of 15 amino acids. This CDR3 is CSARGRRISYNEQFF. CDR3 nucleotide sequence: TGCAGTGCTAGAGGGAGGAGAATCTCCTACAATGAGCAGTTCTTC.

The V gene is TRBV12-3 or TRBV12-4, the J gene TRBJ2-3, with D perhaps TRBD1 or TRBD2 (7 bases each). V dropped 7 bases and J dropped 0 bases, with 23 bases sitting between them. This CDR3 is 18 amino acids long. CDR3 bases: TGTGCCAGCACCAGGGGGGGGTGGGCAACGACTAGCACAGATACGCAGTATTTT. Its translation is CASTRGGWATTSTDTQYF.

The V gene is TRBV20-1, the J gene TRBJ2-5; the D gene is possibly TRBD1 (5 bases). The germline V gene encodes CDR1 DFQATT and CDR2 SNEGSKA (reference sequence). The ends were cut back, 3 bases at V and 0 bases at J, with 11 bases in the middle. CDR3 length: 14 residues. CDR3 sequence: CSASLDSHQETQYF. The CDR3, as DNA: TGCAGTGCTAGTCTTGACAGCCACCAAGAGACCCAGTACTTC.

This chain links TRBV4-3 with TRBJ2-1, with a possible D match to TRBD2 (6 bases). The V end was cut by 6 bases, the J end by 8 bases, with 14 bases between. CDR1 is LGHNA and CDR2 is YSLEER in the germline V gene. This CDR3 has 13 amino acids. The CDR3 DNA is TGCGCCAGCAGAGCTGCGGGATTGGATGAGCAGTTCTTC. It yields the protein CASRAAGLDEQFF.

The chain couples TRBV30 to TRBJ1-1; D unresolved. CDR3 size: 13 residues. Germline V CDR1 and CDR2: GTSNPN, SVGIG (reference sequence). V shed 4 bases and J shed 1 base, with 10 bases lying between them. CDR3 nucleotides: TGTGCCTGGAAAGGACGCCGGAACACTGAAGCTTTCTTT. Protein sequence: CAWKGRRNTEAFF.

The rearrangement links TRBV9 to TRBJ2-3; no firm D call. The germline V and J ends were trimmed by 2 bases and 0 bases, with 10 bases remaining between them. CDR3 length: 15 residues. The germline V gene encodes CDR1 SGDLS and CDR2 YYNGEE. This chain's CDR3 is CASSVVSPSTDTQYF. The CDR3, as DNA: TGTGCCAGCAGCGTCGTCAGTCCGAGCACAGATACGCAGTATTTT.

V and J are TRBV12-3 or TRBV12-4 and TRBJ1-5; weak D call: TRBD1 (6 bases). V was trimmed by 6 bases and J by 6 bases, leaving 18 bases between them. The CDR3 length is 15 residues. The CDR3 here is CASSPGGGAGQPQHF. As DNA, the CDR3 is TGTGCCAGCAGCCCTGGGGGGGGCGCGGGTCAGCCCCAGCATTTT.

The chain carries TRBV3-1 and TRBJ1-4; no definite D call. V lost 3 bases to trimming and J lost 6 bases, with 11 bases between them. The CDR3 is made up of 14 amino acids. The V gene's germline CDR1 is LGHDT and CDR2 YNNKEL (reference sequence). The CDR3 nucleotides read TGTGCCAGCAGCCAGGTTCCGGAAGATGAAAAACTGTTTTTT. It specifies CASSQVPEDEKLFF.

The chain joins TRBV28 to TRBJ2-2, with D uncertain. From germline, CDR1 is MDHEN and CDR2 SYDVKM. The V end lost 6 bases, the J end lost 1 base, and 9 bases lay between the germline ends. The CDR3 loop spans 14 amino acids. CDR3 bases: TGTGCCAGCAGCTTAATTGGGAACACCGGGGAGCTGTTTTTT. This gives the protein CASSLIGNTGELFF.

In this sample, this clonotype turned up a few times. CDR3 sequence (DNA): TGTGCCAGCGATTCCTTACAGCAGCTTCCCTCTGGGGCCAACGTCCTGACTTTC. This encodes CASDSLQQLPSGANVLTF. The chain uses TRBV11-1 and TRBJ2-6; D is unclear. The CDR3 sequence is 18 residues long. Germline V CDR1 and CDR2: SGHAT, FQDESV (reference sequence). Deletions cut 8 bases from V and 0 bases from J, with 20 bases between.

This clonotype was picked up a small number of times. The rearrangement links TRBV7-9 to TRBJ2-7; D not resolved. CDR3 length: 12 residues. Germline loops: CDR1 SEHNR, CDR2 FQNEAQ (reference sequence). The V end lost 5 bases, the J end lost 10 bases, and 15 bases lay between the germline ends. The CDR3: CASSVPRRGQYF. CDR3 nucleotide sequence: TGTGCCAGCAGCGTACCCCGGCGAGGTCAGTACTTC.

Worth noting for this clonotype: A read error may produce the germline difference seen at one junction end. This chain uses TRBV4-3 with TRBJ2-5; a possible D gene is TRBD1 (5 bases). CDR1 LGHNA and CDR2 YSLEER come from the germline V gene. The CDR3 covers 13 residues. The DNA for the CDR3 is TGCGCCAGCAGCCAAGACAGGGCCAACGAGCAGAACTTC. It is translated as CASSQDRANEQNF.

There are many counts of this clonotype. The chain carries TRBV4-2 and TRBJ1-5; D gene uncertain. The V and J ends lost 0 bases and 4 bases respectively, with 10 bases between them. Per germline, CDR1 LGHNA and CDR2 YNFKEQ. The CDR3 sequence is 15 residues long. The CDR3 reads CASSQDQSRNQPQHF. CDR3 DNA: TGTGCCAGCAGCCAAGATCAAAGCCGAAATCAGCCCCAGCATTTT.

The V call is TRBV9, the J call TRBJ1-2, with TRBD1 matching over 7 bases. The CDR3 runs 16 residues. The trim removed 3 bases at V and 2 bases at J, leaving 10 bases unmatched. CDR1 and CDR2 (germline): SGDLS, YYNGEE. CDR3 nucleotide sequence: TGTGCCAGCAGCGCCCCCCGGGGACAGAGCAACTATGGCTACACCTTC. Translation gives CASSAPRGQSNYGYTF.

V usage is TRBV5-1 and J usage is TRBJ2-3; D remains unclear. From germline, CDR1 is SGHRS and CDR2 YFSETQ. The CDR3 has 12 residues. V lost 4 bases to trimming and J lost 5 bases, with 8 bases between them. CDR3 in DNA: TGCGCCAGCAGCCGAGCCATAGATACGCAGTATTTT. Protein: CASSRAIDTQYF. Combining the CDR3 with reference TRBV5-1 and TRBJ2-3 gives the whole variable domain KAGVTQTPRYLIKTRGQQVTLSCSPISGHRSVSWYQQTPGQGLQFLFEYFSETQRNKGNFPGRFSGRQFSNSRSEMNVSTLELGDSALYLCASSRAIDTQYFGPGTRLTVL.

The chain uses TRBV18 and TRBJ2-7; no reliable D call. This CDR3 has 13 residues. CDR1 is KGHSH, CDR2 LQKENI, per germline. Trimming left V 2 bases short and J 7 bases short, with 12 bases between. This chain's CDR3 is CASSPARNTEQYF. DNA for the CDR3: TGTGCCAGCTCACCAGCCAGGAACACAGAGCAGTACTTC.

CDR3 in DNA: TGCGCCAGCAGCCCTGGAAAAGGGAGCTCCTATAATTCACCCCTCCACTTT. The encoded protein is CASSPGKGSSYNSPLHF. The genes are TRBV5-1 and TRBJ1-6; D is unresolved. The germline V gene encodes CDR1 SGHRS and CDR2 YFSETQ. The CDR3 sequence is 17 residues long. Trimming shortened V by 4 bases and J by 0 bases, and 14 bases separated the two germline ends.

This clonotype has just one count. The rearrangement uses TRBV5-1 and TRBJ2-1; D tentatively reads TRBD1 or TRBD2 (7 bases each). Trimming cost V 2 bases and J 8 bases, with 17 bases left between them. In germline, CDR1 is SGHRS, CDR2 YFSETQ. The CDR3 covers 15 residues. CDR3 region: CASSLQGRESDEQFF. The CDR3 region has the DNA TGCGCCAGCAGCTTACAGGGGCGGGAGTCAGATGAGCAGTTCTTC.

This chain connects TRBV20-1 to TRBJ1-2, with unresolved D. V was clipped by 0 bases and J by 8 bases, with 19 bases between them. The CDR3 length is 15 residues. From germline, CDR1 is DFQATT and CDR2 SNEGSKA (reference sequence). CDR3 sequence (DNA): TGCAGTGCTAGAGATTCAGGCGGCAGCCTCAGAGGCTACACCTTC. Protein product: CSARDSGGSLRGYTF.

V is TRBV4-2 and J is TRBJ2-7, with 14 bases matching TRBD2. The ends lost 2 bases at V and 5 bases at J; junction bases unmatched: 5. Germline-derived CDR1 and CDR2 are LGHNA and YNFKEQ. This CDR3 comprises 16 residues. The DNA of the CDR3 is TGTGCCAGCAGCCAATTAAGGGGACTAGCGGGAGACGAGCAGTACTTC. Amino acids: CASSQLRGLAGDEQYF.

This chain uses TRBV11-2 with TRBJ2-3; maybe TRBD2 (5 bases). There are 16 residues in the CDR3. Germline lookup yields CDR1 SGHAT and CDR2 FQNNGV. V was pared by 1 base and J by 4 bases, with 15 bases between. The CDR3 DNA reads TGTGCCAGCAGCTTAGGGCTCCGGACTCCGCCAGATACGCAGTATTTT. It encodes CASSLGLRTPPDTQYF.

In its sample, this clonotype was seen a few times. This chain connects TRBV5-6 to TRBJ2-7, with TRBD1 matching over 7 bases. The J call is uncertain, as TRBJ2-5 better fits the DNA end. CDR3 length equals 15 residues. Looked up from germline, CDR1 is SGHDT and CDR2 is YYEEEE. The CDR3 DNA reads as TGTGCCAGCAGGGCCGGGACAGCATTGAGGCGGACCCAGTACTTC. This translates into CASRAGTALRRTQYF.